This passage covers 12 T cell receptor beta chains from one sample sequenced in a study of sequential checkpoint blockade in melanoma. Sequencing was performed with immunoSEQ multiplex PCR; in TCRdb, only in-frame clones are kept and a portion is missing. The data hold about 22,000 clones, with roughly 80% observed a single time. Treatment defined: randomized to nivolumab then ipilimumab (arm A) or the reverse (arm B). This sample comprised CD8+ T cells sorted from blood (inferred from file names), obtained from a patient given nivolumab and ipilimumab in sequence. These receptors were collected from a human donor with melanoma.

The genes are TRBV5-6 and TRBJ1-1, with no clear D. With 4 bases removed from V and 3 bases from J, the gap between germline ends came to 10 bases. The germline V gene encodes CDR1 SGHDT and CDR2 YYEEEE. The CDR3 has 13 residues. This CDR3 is CASSPGMDTEAFF. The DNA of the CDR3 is TGTGCCAGCAGCCCGGGTATGGACACTGAAGCTTTCTTT.

The CDR3 bases are TGCGCCAGCAGGGGGAGGGGGAAGCCCTACGTGGCCTACGAGCAGTACTTC. Translating it yields CASRGRGKPYVAYEQYF. The chain uses TRBV5-1 and TRBJ2-7, with a weak D call TRBD2 (7 bases). The CDR3 extends over 17 amino acids. CDR1 is SGHRS and CDR2 is YFSETQ in the germline V gene. V lost 5 bases and J 2 bases, leaving 23 bases between the germline ends.

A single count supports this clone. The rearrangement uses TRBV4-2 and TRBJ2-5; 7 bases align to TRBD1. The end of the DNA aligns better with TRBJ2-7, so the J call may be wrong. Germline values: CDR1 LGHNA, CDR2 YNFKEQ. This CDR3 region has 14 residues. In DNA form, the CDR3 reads TGTGCCAGCAGTCAGACAGGGTTGTCCTACGAGCAGTACTTC. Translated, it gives CASSQTGLSYEQYF.

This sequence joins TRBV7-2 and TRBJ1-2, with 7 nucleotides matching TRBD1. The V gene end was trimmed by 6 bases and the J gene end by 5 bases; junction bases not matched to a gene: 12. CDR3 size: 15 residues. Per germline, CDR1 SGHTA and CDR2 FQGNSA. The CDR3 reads CASSESGTGEYGYTF. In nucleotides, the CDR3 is TGTGCCAGCAGTGAATCGGGTACAGGGGAGTATGGCTACACCTTC.

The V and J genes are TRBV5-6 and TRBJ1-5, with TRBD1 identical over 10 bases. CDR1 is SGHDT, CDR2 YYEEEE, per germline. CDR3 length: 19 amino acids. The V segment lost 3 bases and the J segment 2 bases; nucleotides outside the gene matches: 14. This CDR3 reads CASSWGPGQGLVGNQPQHF. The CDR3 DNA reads TGTGCCAGCAGCTGGGGACCGGGACAGGGGTTAGTGGGCAATCAGCCCCAGCATTTT.

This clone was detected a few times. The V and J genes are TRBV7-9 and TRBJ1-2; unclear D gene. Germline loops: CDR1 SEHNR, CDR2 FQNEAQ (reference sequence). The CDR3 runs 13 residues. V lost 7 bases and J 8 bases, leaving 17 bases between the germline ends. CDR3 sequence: CASTQEEGDGYTF. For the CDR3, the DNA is TGTGCCAGCACCCAAGAGGAAGGAGACGGCTACACCTTC.

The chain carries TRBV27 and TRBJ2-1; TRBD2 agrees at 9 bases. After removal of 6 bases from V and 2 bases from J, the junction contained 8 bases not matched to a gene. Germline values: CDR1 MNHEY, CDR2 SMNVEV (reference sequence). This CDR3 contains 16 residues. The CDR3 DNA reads TGTGCCAGCAGGGAAATAGCGGGGGCCACCTACAATGAGCAGTTCTTC. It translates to CASREIAGATYNEQFF.

DNA of the CDR3: TGTGCCAGCAGCTTACGACAGGAGTTAAGAGGGGCCAACGTCCTGACTTTC. Translation gives CASSLRQELRGANVLTF. V is TRBV7-8 and J is TRBJ2-6; maybe TRBD1 (6 bases). CDR3 size: 17 residues. CDR1 SGHVS and CDR2 FQNEAQ come from the germline V gene. V was shortened by 2 bases and J by 4 bases, with 15 bases between the two germline ends.

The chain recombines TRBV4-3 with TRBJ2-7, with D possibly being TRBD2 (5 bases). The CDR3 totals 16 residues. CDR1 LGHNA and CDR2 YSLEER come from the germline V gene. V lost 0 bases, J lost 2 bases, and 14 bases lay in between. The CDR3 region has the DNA TGCGCCAGCAGCCAAGAGGCTCGCGGGTGGACCTACGAGCAGTACTTC. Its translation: CASSQEARGWTYEQYF.

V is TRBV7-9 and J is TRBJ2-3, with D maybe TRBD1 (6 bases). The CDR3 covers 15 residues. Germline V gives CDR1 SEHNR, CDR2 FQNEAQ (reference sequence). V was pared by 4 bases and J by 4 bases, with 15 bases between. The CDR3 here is CASSYQQGRADTQYF. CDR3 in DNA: TGTGCCAGCAGCTATCAACAGGGACGGGCAGATACGCAGTATTTT.

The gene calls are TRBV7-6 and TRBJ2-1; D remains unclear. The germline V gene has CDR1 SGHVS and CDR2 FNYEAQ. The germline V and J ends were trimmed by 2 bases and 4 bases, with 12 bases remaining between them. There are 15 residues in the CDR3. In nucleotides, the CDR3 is TGTGCCAGCAGCTTAAAACGCGGAATTTACAATGAGCAGTTCTTC. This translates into CASSLKRGIYNEQFF.

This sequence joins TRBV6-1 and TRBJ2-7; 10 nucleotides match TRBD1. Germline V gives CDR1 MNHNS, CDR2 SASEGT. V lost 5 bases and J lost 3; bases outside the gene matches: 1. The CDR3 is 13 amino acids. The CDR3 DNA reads TGTGCCAGCAGTTGGACAGGGGGCTACGAGCAGTACTTC. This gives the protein CASSWTGGYEQYF.